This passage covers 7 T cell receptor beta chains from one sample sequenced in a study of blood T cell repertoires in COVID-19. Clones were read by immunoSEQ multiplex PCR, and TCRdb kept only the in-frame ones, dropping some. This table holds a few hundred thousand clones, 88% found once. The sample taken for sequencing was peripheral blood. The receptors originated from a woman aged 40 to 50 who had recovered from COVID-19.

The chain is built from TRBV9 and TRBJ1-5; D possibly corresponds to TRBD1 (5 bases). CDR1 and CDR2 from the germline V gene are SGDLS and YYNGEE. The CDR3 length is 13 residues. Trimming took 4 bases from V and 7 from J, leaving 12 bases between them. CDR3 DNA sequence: TGTGCCAGCAGCCCCCAGGGAAGCCAGCCCCAGCATTTT. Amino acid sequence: CASSPQGSQPQHF.

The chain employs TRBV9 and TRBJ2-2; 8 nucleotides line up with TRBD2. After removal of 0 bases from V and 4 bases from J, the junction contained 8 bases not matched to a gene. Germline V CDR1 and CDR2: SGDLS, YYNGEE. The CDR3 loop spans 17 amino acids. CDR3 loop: CASSVGGSGKGTGELFF. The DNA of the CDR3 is TGTGCCAGCAGCGTAGGCGGTAGCGGGAAAGGCACCGGGGAGCTGTTTTTT.

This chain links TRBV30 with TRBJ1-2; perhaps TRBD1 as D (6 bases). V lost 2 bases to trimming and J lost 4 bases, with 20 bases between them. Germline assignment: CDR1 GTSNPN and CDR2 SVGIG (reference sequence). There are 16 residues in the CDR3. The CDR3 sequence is CAWSPAGVHPLYGYTF. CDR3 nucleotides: TGTGCCTGGAGTCCGGCAGGGGTTCACCCGCTCTATGGCTACACCTTC.

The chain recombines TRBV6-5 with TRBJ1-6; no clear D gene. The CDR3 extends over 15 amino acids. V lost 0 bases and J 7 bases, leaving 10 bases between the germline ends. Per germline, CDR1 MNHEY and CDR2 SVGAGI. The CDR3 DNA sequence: TGTGCCAGCAGTTACTCTGACACTGGAAATTCACCCCTCCACTTT. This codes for CASSYSDTGNSPLHF.

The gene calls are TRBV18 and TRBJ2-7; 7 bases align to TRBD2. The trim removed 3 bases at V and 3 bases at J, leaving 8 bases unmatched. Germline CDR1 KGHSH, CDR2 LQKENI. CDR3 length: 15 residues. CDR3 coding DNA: TGTGCCAGCTCACCCCCGGGCCGGGGGGTCTACGAGCAGTACTTC. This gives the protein CASSPPGRGVYEQYF.

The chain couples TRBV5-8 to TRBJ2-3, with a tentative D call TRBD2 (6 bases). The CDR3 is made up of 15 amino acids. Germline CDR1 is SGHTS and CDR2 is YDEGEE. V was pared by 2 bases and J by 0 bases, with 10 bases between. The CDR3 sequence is CASSFQGGSTDTQYF. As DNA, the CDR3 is TGTGCCAGCAGCTTCCAAGGAGGGAGCACAGATACGCAGTATTTT. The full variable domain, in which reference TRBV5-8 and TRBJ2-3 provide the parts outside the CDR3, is EAGVTQSPTHLIKTRGQQATLRCSPISGHTSVYWYQQALGLGLQFLLWYDEGEERNRGNFPPRFSGRQFPNYSSELNVNALELEDSALYLCASSFQGGSTDTQYFGPGTRLTVL.

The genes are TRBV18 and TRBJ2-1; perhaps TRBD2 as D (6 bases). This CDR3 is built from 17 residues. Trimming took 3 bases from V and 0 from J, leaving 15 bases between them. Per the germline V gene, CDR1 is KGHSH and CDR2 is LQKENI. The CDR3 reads CASSPGLAPSSYNEQFF. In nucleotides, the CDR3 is TGTGCCAGCTCACCCGGGCTAGCGCCCAGCTCCTACAATGAGCAGTTCTTC. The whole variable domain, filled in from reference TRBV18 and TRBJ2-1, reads NAGVMQNPRHLVRRRGQEARLRCSPMKGHSHVYWYRQLPEEGLKFMVYLQKENIIDESGMPKERFSAEFPKEGPSILRIQQVVRGDSAAYFCASSPGLAPSSYNEQFFGPGTRLTVL.